These 17 T cell receptor beta chains share one sample of origin, sequenced in a study of blood T cell repertoires in COVID-19. The assay was immunoSEQ multiplex PCR, and TCRdb's table has in-frame clones only and misses some. The data show about 200,000 clones, around nine tenths seen once. Material for sequencing was peripheral blood. The receptor source for this set is a man aged 18 to 30 with active or convalescent COVID-19.

This clone was seen once. The chain carries TRBV30 and TRBJ2-3; D gene ambiguous. V was pared by 0 bases and J by 4 bases, with 5 bases between. The germline V gene has CDR1 GTSNPN and CDR2 SVGIG (reference sequence). The CDR3 is 12 amino acids. This CDR3 reads CAWSVTADTQYF. In DNA form, the CDR3 reads TGTGCCTGGAGTGTAACGGCAGATACGCAGTATTTT. The full variable domain, rest sourced from reference TRBV30 and TRBJ2-3, is SQTIHQWPATLVQPVGSPLSLECTVEGTSNPNLYWYRQAAGRGLQLLFYSVGIGQISSEVPQNLSASRPQDRQFILSSKKLLLSDSGFYLCAWSVTADTQYFGPGTRLTVL.

The V and J genes are TRBV9 and TRBJ2-7, with D possibly being TRBD2 (5 bases). CDR1 is SGDLS and CDR2 is YYNGEE in the germline V gene. The CDR3 is 14 amino acids. V lost 4 bases to trimming and J lost 4 bases, with 15 bases between them. This CDR3 is CASSPRWELYEQYF. CDR3 nucleotides: TGTGCCAGCAGCCCAAGGTGGGAGCTGTACGAGCAGTACTTC.

This chain joins TRBV7-3 and TRBJ2-1, with D perhaps matching TRBD1 (6 bases). CDR3 length: 16 amino acids. V was pared by 5 bases and J by 0 bases, with 14 bases between. Looked up from germline, CDR1 is SGHTA and CDR2 is FQGTGA. The CDR3 region is CASSPGWGPSYNEQFF. DNA for the CDR3: TGTGCCAGCAGCCCGGGGTGGGGGCCCTCCTACAATGAGCAGTTCTTC.

The chain employs TRBV3-1 (or the pseudogene TRBV3-2) and TRBJ2-1, with D perhaps TRBD2 (7 bases). V lost 0 bases, J lost 4 bases, and 13 bases lay in between. The CDR3 consists of 16 residues. Looked up from germline, CDR1 is LGHDT and CDR2 is YNNKEL (reference sequence). The CDR3 region has the DNA TGTGCCAGCAGCCAAGAAGGGGGGGGACATTACAATGAGCAGTTCTTC. This sequence encodes CASSQEGGGHYNEQFF.

This clone was counted only a few times. CDR3 sequence (DNA): TGTGCCAGCGCAAGAGAGGCGGGGGCTGGGGCCAACGTCCTGACTTTC. Amino acid sequence: CASAREAGAGANVLTF. The chain carries TRBV2 and TRBJ2-6; TRBD2 matches at 7 bases. The germline V gene has CDR1 SNHLY and CDR2 FYNNEI. The junction had 9 bases not matched to a gene; V was cut back by 8 bases and J by 2 bases. There are 16 residues in the CDR3.

This clone was recorded many times. V is TRBV6-6 and J is TRBJ2-3, with TRBD2 identical over 7 bases. Per the germline V gene, CDR1 is MNHNY and CDR2 is SVGAGI (reference sequence). The CDR3 totals 16 residues. V dropped 5 bases and J dropped 2; count of bases not matched to a gene: 10. The CDR3 protein is CASSGRASRPTDTQYF. DNA of the CDR3: TGTGCCAGCAGTGGGAGGGCTAGCCGACCCACAGATACGCAGTATTTT.

The chain combines TRBV9 with TRBJ2-1, with 8 bases identical to TRBD2. The CDR3 consists of 14 residues. Trimming at V came to 2 bases and at J to 8 bases, leaving 6 bases not matched to a gene. Germline-derived CDR1 and CDR2 are SGDLS and YYNGEE. The CDR3 coding sequence is TGTGCCAGCAGCGTTACAAGCGGGAGCTATGAGCAGTTCTTC. Protein: CASSVTSGSYEQFF.

The chain employs TRBV7-2 and TRBJ2-3, with 10 bases aligning to TRBD2. The CDR3 totals 14 residues. V was clipped by 8 bases and J by 4 bases; unmatched bases: 6. Germline V gene lookup returns CDR1 SGHTA and CDR2 FQGNSA. CDR3 nucleotide sequence: TGTGCCAGCCGAAGGAGCGGGGGGGCAGATACGCAGTATTTT. As protein: CASRRSGGADTQYF.

The chain combines TRBV7-2 with TRBJ1-1; D not resolved. Germline CDR1 is SGHTA and CDR2 is FQGNSA. V was clipped by 1 base and J by 11 bases, with 11 bases between them. This CDR3 contains 12 residues. CDR3 DNA: TGTGCCAGCAGCTTAGACATAATGAGGGCTTTCTTT. It specifies CASSLDIMRAFF.

The DNA of the CDR3 is TGCAGCGTTGATCTGGGCGAAGAGACCCAGTACTTC. This translates into CSVDLGEETQYF. V gene TRBV29-1 combines with J gene TRBJ2-5, with D unclear. Trimming left V 3 bases short and J 3 bases short, with 8 bases between. Germline CDR1 SQVTM, CDR2 ANQGSEA. This CDR3 has 12 amino acids.

The chain uses TRBV6-6 and TRBJ2-1; D is undetermined. The CDR3 covers 14 residues. CDR1 and CDR2 from the germline V gene are MNHNY and SVGAGI (reference sequence). Trimming took 0 bases from V and 5 from J, leaving 8 bases between them. The CDR3 region has the DNA TGTGCCAGCAGTTACTCAGTCAGAAACAATGAGCAGTTCTTC. Translated, it gives CASSYSVRNNEQFF.

The genes are TRBV12-5 and TRBJ1-2; tentatively, D is TRBD1 (5 bases). This CDR3 spans 16 amino acids. The V end was cut by 1 base, the J end by 4 bases, with 16 bases between. Germline CDR1 and CDR2: LGHNT and FRNRAP. This CDR3 is CASGLDRPLTPYGYTF. The DNA for the CDR3 is TGTGCTAGTGGTTTGGACAGGCCCCTGACCCCCTATGGCTACACCTTC.

This clone was seen at least ten times. This chain uses TRBV5-3 with TRBJ2-2; 8 bases are a match to TRBD2. TRBV5-3 is marked as an open reading frame, function uncertain. CDR3 length equals 14 residues. Trimming removed 4 bases from V and 1 base from J; junction bases left unmatched: 0. In nucleotides, the CDR3 is TGTGCCAGAAGCACTAGCGGGAACACCGGGGAGCTGTTTTTT. It yields the protein CARSTSGNTGELFF.

The chain joins TRBV27 to TRBJ1-3; 7 nucleotides match TRBD1. Germline V CDR1 and CDR2: MNHEY, SMNVEV (reference sequence). The V and J ends lost 3 bases and 8 bases, in that order; junction bases with no gene match: 7. The CDR3 has 14 residues. The CDR3 loop reads CASSFRGGEDTIYF. CDR3 in DNA: TGTGCCAGCAGTTTTCGAGGGGGCGAAGACACCATATATTTT.

This chain joins TRBV19 and TRBJ1-1; a possible D gene is TRBD1 (5 bases). V was cut by 6 bases and J by 2 bases, with 13 bases left in between. Germline assignment: CDR1 LNHDA and CDR2 SQIVND (reference sequence). The CDR3 runs 14 residues. Here the CDR3 reads CASSQPGDNTEAFF. The CDR3 nucleotides are TGTGCCAGTAGCCAGCCGGGGGATAACACTGAAGCTTTCTTT.

The chain uses TRBV6-1 and TRBJ2-7; 9 nucleotides agree with TRBD2. CDR1 and CDR2 from the germline V gene are MNHNS and SASEGT. The V segment lost 3 bases and the J segment 1 base; nucleotides outside the gene matches: 4. This CDR3 has 15 amino acids. CDR3 nucleotides: TGTGCCAGCAGTGATGGAGCGGGGGGTTCCTACGAGCAGTACTTC. It is translated as CASSDGAGGSYEQYF.

CDR3 residues: CASSFYSDSAYNEQFF. CDR3 sequence (DNA): TGTGCCAGCAGTTTCTATTCGGACAGTGCCTACAATGAGCAGTTCTTC. This chain connects TRBV6-6 to TRBJ2-1, with TRBD1 as a possible D gene (6 bases). The CDR3 is 16 residues long. Germline lookup yields CDR1 MNHNY and CDR2 SVGAGI (reference sequence). Trimming stripped 4 bases from V and 2 bases from J, with 15 bases between.